One and the same sample provided the 10 T cell receptor beta chains below, sequenced in a study of brain T cells in children with intractable seizures. This table comes from immunoSEQ multiplex PCR, and its TCRdb copy is limited to in-frame clones, with some not included. Of about 340,000 clones in the sample, 93% are singletons; the top ten hold approximately 5%. Time point of the sample: blood from clinic visit 5 months post-surgery; TSC patient then seizure free. Sequenced here: peripheral blood, sampled approximately 5 months after surgery. The receptors were sampled from a boy under three years old with tuberous sclerosis and intractable seizures.

The chain links TRBV27 to TRBJ2-7, with D tentatively TRBD1 (6 bases). The germline gives CDR1 MNHEY, CDR2 SMNVEV (reference sequence). V lost 5 bases and J 0 bases, leaving 14 bases between the germline ends. CDR3 length equals 15 residues. The CDR3 reads CASSPRDTGSYEQYF. The DNA for the CDR3 is TGTGCCAGCAGTCCCCGGGACACCGGCTCCTACGAGCAGTACTTC.

This chain links TRBV9 with TRBJ2-3, with 10 bases identical to TRBD1. The germline CDR1 and CDR2 sequences are SGDLS and YYNGEE. The CDR3 runs 17 residues. Germline trimming cut 4 bases from V and 2 bases from J; bases unmatched to any gene: 10. CDR3 sequence (DNA): TGTGCCAGCAGCCCAAGACCGGGACAGGGGACCACAGATACGCAGTATTTT. Residues: CASSPRPGQGTTDTQYF. Full variable domain (outside the CDR3, taken from reference TRBV9 and TRBJ2-3): DSGVTQTPKHLITATGQRVTLRCSPRSGDLSVYWYQQSLDQGLQFLIQYYNGEERAKGNILERFSAQQFPDLHSELNLSSLELGDSALYFCASSPRPGQGTTDTQYFGPGTRLTVL.

This clone is a singleton in its sample. This chain links TRBV5-1 with TRBJ2-1; D uncertain. V was clipped by 9 bases and J by 3 bases, with 7 bases between them. CDR1 and CDR2 (germline): SGHRS, YFSETQ. The CDR3 totals 11 residues. In nucleotides, the CDR3 is TGCGCCACCGACTTCTACAATGAGCAGTTCTTC. Residues: CATDFYNEQFF.

The chain employs TRBV10-3 and TRBJ1-3, with 8 bases aligning to TRBD1. Germline values: CDR1 ENHRY, CDR2 SYGVKD. The trim removed 3 bases at V and 2 bases at J, leaving 3 bases unmatched. The CDR3 sequence is 15 residues long. The CDR3 reads CAISDRTGTGNTIYF. In DNA form, the CDR3 reads TGTGCCATCAGTGACAGGACAGGGACTGGAAACACCATATATTTT.

V is TRBV30 and J is TRBJ1-1; D call uncertain. This CDR3 contains 13 residues. V lost 4 bases to trimming and J lost 5 bases, with 14 bases between them. Germline V CDR1 and CDR2: GTSNPN, SVGIG (reference sequence). The CDR3 DNA reads as TGTGCCTGGAAGGTCCAGGAAGGGACTGAAGCTTTCTTT. Translated, it gives CAWKVQEGTEAFF.

This clone has a single count. The chain has TRBV15 and TRBJ2-1; D remains ambiguous. The germline CDR1 and CDR2 sequences are LNHNV and YYDKDF (reference sequence). V was pared by 1 base and J by 6 bases, with 7 bases between. This CDR3 is built from 13 residues. The CDR3 loop is CATSRVAINEQFF. The CDR3 nucleotides are TGTGCCACCAGCAGAGTTGCGATCAATGAGCAGTTCTTC.

The chain is built from TRBV7-3 and TRBJ2-5; no firm D call. V lost 1 base and J 4 bases, leaving 7 bases between the germline ends. CDR1 is SGHTA, CDR2 FQGTGA, per germline. The CDR3 runs 13 residues. CDR3 in amino acids: CASSLMVRETQYF. DNA of the CDR3: TGTGCCAGCAGCTTAATGGTCCGAGAGACCCAGTACTTC.

The rearrangement links TRBV6-5 to TRBJ2-2; D gene uncertain. Trimming left V 0 bases short and J 1 base short, with 3 bases between. The CDR3 consists of 14 residues. Germline values: CDR1 MNHEY, CDR2 SVGAGI. In DNA form, the CDR3 reads TGTGCCAGCAGTTACTCAGGGAACACCGGGGAGCTGTTTTTT. It is translated as CASSYSGNTGELFF.

This chain links TRBV24-1 with TRBJ2-3; 8 nucleotides match TRBD2. This CDR3 contains 18 residues. V shed 0 bases, J shed 3 bases, and the junction held 10 bases outside the gene matches. Germline V lookup: CDR1 KGHDR, CDR2 SFDVKD. In DNA, the CDR3 is TGTGCCACCAGTGATTTGCGGGAGGGAGGGGTGTTAACAGATACGCAGTATTTT. Translation gives CATSDLREGGVLTDTQYF.

The chain uses TRBV19 and TRBJ2-1, with 12 nucleotides matching TRBD1. This CDR3 spans 16 amino acids. In germline, CDR1 is LNHDA, CDR2 SQIVND (reference sequence). Trimming removed 0 bases from V and 8 bases from J; junction bases left unmatched: 5. CDR3 in DNA: TGTGCCAGTAGTATAGATGGGGGACAGGGGGCTGATGAGCAGTTCTTC. Its translation: CASSIDGGQGADEQFF.